The entry below describes one T cell receptor beta chain. The antigen remains unidentified. The assay was immunoSEQ multiplex PCR, and TCRdb's table has in-frame clones only and misses some. The table has 23,000 or so clones, approximately 80% seen once. The source of the sample is a study of somatic mutations in cytotoxic T cells in rheumatoid arthritis. Whole-study findings and limits: Antigen specificity of the expanded CD8+ clones was not determined. The largest CD8+ clone made up over 20% of CD8+ cells in about an eighth of the 65 patients. Only rheumatoid arthritis patients, not healthy controls, showed CD8+ clonality increasing with age.

Germline CDR1 LNHDA, CDR2 SQIVND (reference sequence). The length of the CDR3 is 18 residues. V was pared by 5 bases and J by 1 base, with 14 bases of the junction left unmatched. The receptor comes from an adult with rheumatoid arthritis. V and J are TRBV19 and TRBJ1-1; the match to TRBD1 covers 9 bases. The sequenced sample was CD8+ T cells sorted from blood. The CDR3 region has the DNA TGTGCCAGTAGTTTTCTACTTGCCGGGACAGGGAAGAACACTGAAGCTTTCTTT. It translates to CASSFLLAGTGKNTEAFF.